A selection of T cell receptor beta chains follows, all from one sample in a study of T cells after yellow fever vaccination. TCRdb called the 5' RACE reads again in MiXCR, with one record for every CDR3 protein. Seen here are roughly 49,000 distinct CDR3 sequences, approximately 7% observed once, and the top ten hold over 25%. The sequencing here drew on CD8+ T cells sorted from PBMCs, taken around 14 days after the first yellow fever vaccination. Source of these receptors: a man between 18 and 35 years old who received the YFV17D yellow fever vaccine. CDR3s include the opening cysteine and the closing phenylalanine or tryptophan. The D gene is left open where the match is weak. Not every row has a clone size; where given, it reads once, few, many or a size class.

d_call: TRBD2
clone_size: many
v_call: TRBV4-1
j_call: TRBJ2-1
cdr3_aa: CASSQGSSRGDNEQFF
cdr3_nt: TGCGCCAGCAGCCAAGGAAGTTCGCGGGGGGACAATGAGCAGTTCTTC

d_call: -
clone_size: many
v_call: TRBV25-1
j_call: TRBJ1-1
cdr3_aa: CASRTGNTEAFF
cdr3_nt: TGTGCCAGCAGAACCGGGAACACTGAAGCTTTCTTT

d_call: -
clone_size: many
v_call: TRBV9
j_call: TRBJ2-1
cdr3_aa: CASSGDLNEQFF
cdr3_nt: TGTGCCAGCAGCGGGGACCTCAATGAGCAGTTCTTC

d_call: TRBD1
clone_size: -
v_call: TRBV12-3/TRBV12-4
j_call: TRBJ1-2
cdr3_aa: CASRATGTGPSGYGYTF
cdr3_nt: TGTGCCAGCAGAGCAACCGGGACAGGGCCCTCTGGGTATGGCTACACCTTC

d_call: -
clone_size: few
v_call: TRBV6-2/TRBV6-3
j_call: TRBJ1-5
cdr3_aa: CASSRAWDSNQPQHF
cdr3_nt: TGTGCCAGCAGCCGAGCCTGGGACAGCAATCAGCCCCAGCATTTT

d_call: TRBD2
clone_size: once
v_call: TRBV7-2
j_call: TRBJ2-5
cdr3_aa: CASGTPRGGGMQETQYF
cdr3_nt: TGTGCCAGCGGCACCCCCCGGGGCGGGGGTATGCAAGAGACCCAGTACTTC

d_call: -
clone_size: -
v_call: TRBV5-8
j_call: TRBJ2-3
cdr3_aa: CASSFSLRVDTQYF
cdr3_nt: TGTGCCAGCAGCTTCTCTTTGCGGGTCGATACGCAGTATTTT

d_call: -
clone_size: many
v_call: TRBV12-3/TRBV12-4
j_call: TRBJ1-5
cdr3_aa: CASSFNGGSNQPQHF
cdr3_nt: TGTGCCAGCAGTTTTAACGGTGGGAGCAATCAGCCCCAGCATTTT

d_call: -
clone_size: many
v_call: TRBV12-3/TRBV12-4
j_call: TRBJ1-5
cdr3_aa: CASSDSHQRNQPQHF
cdr3_nt: TGTGCCAGCAGTGACAGCCATCAACGCAATCAGCCCCAGCATTTT

d_call: -
clone_size: many
v_call: TRBV3-1
j_call: TRBJ2-1
cdr3_aa: CASGNNEQFF
cdr3_nt: TGTGCCAGCGGGAACAATGAGCAGTTCTTC

d_call: -
clone_size: many
v_call: TRBV4-2
j_call: TRBJ1-1
cdr3_aa: CASSQDRDEAFF
cdr3_nt: TGTGCCAGCAGCCAAGATCGGGATGAAGCTTTCTTT

d_call: -
clone_size: many
v_call: TRBV20-1
j_call: TRBJ2-7
cdr3_aa: CSASSSSYEQYF
cdr3_nt: TGCAGTGCTAGCTCGAGCTCCTACGAGCAGTACTTC

d_call: -
clone_size: many
v_call: TRBV4-2
j_call: TRBJ2-3
cdr3_aa: CASSQDRGTSTDTQYF
cdr3_nt: TGTGCCAGCAGCCAAGATAGAGGCACTAGCACAGATACGCAGTATTTT

d_call: -
clone_size: many
v_call: TRBV27
j_call: TRBJ2-1
cdr3_aa: CASSLLGDNEQFF
cdr3_nt: TGTGCCAGCAGTTTATTGGGCGATAATGAGCAGTTCTTC

d_call: TRBD2
clone_size: many
v_call: TRBV20-1
j_call: TRBJ2-2
cdr3_aa: CSARSWTSFTGELFF
cdr3_nt: TGCAGTGCTAGATCTTGGACTAGCTTCACCGGGGAGCTGTTTTTT

d_call: -
clone_size: -
v_call: TRBV19
j_call: TRBJ1-2
cdr3_aa: CASSIVPGASSPYTF
cdr3_nt: TGTGCCAGTAGTATAGTCCCGGGCGCCTCAAGCCCCTACACCTTC

d_call: -
clone_size: many
v_call: TRBV6-1
j_call: TRBJ2-1
cdr3_aa: CASSPRISSYNEQFF
cdr3_nt: TGTGCCAGCAGTCCCAGGATCTCGTCCTACAATGAGCAGTTCTTC

d_call: TRBD1
clone_size: many
v_call: TRBV4-3
j_call: TRBJ2-4
cdr3_aa: CASSQDRGGTGIAKNIQYF
cdr3_nt: TGCGCCAGCAGCCAAGATAGGGGGGGGACAGGGATAGCCAAAAACATTCAGTACTTC